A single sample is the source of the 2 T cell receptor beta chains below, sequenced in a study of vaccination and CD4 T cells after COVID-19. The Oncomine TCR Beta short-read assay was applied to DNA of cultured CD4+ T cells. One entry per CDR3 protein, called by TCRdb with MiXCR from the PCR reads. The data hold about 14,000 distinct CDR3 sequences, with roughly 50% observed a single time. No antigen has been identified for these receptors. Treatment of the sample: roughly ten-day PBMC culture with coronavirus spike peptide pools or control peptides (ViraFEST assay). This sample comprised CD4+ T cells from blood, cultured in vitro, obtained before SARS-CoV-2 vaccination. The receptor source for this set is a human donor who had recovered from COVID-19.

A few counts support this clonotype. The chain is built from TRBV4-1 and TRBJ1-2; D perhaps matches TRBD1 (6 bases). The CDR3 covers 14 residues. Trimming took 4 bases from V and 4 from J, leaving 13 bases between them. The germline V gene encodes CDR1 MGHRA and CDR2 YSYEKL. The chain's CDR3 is CASSPGQGGYGYTF. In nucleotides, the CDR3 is TGCGCCAGCAGCCCCGGGCAAGGGGGCTATGGCTACACCTTC.

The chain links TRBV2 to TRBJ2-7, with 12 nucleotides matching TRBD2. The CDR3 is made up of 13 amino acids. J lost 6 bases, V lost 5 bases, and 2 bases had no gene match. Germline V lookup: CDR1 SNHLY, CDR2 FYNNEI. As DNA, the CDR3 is TGTGCCAGCAGTCTAGCGGGGGGGCGCGAGCAGTACTTC. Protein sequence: CASSLAGGREQYF.